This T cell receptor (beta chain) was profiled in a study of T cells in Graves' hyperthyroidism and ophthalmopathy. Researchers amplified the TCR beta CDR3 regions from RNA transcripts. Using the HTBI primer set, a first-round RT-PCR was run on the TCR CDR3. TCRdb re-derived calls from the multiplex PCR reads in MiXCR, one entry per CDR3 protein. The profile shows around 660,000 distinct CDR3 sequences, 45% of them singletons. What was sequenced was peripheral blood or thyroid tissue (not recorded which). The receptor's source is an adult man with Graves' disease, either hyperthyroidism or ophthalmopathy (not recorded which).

The chain's CDR3 is CASSGNTGVYGNTIYF. The DNA of the CDR3 is TGTGCCAGCAGTGGAAACACAGGGGTGTACGGAAACACCATATATTTT. The chain is built from TRBV2 and TRBJ1-3, with 7 positions matching TRBD1. This CDR3 region has 16 residues. CDR1 and CDR2 from the germline V gene are SNHLY and FYNNEI. Germline trimming cut 4 bases from V and 4 bases from J; bases unmatched to any gene: 10.